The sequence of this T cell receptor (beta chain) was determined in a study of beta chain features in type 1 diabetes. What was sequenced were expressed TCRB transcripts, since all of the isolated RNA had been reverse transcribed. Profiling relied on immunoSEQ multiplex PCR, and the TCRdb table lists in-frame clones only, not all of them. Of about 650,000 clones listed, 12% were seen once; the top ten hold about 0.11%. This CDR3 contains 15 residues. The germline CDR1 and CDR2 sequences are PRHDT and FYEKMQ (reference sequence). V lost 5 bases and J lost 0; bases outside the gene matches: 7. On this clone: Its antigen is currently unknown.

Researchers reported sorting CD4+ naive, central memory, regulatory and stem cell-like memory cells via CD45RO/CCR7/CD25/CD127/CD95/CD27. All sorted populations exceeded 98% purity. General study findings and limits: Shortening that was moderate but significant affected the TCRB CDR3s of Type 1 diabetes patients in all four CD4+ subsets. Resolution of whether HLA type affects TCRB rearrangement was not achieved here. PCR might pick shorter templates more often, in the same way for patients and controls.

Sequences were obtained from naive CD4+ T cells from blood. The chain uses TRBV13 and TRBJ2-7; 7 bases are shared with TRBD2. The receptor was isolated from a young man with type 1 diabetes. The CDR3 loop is CASSTGGSSSYEQYF. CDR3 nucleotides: TGTGCCAGCAGCACGGGGGGTTCTAGCTCCTACGAGCAGTACTTC.